Listed below are T cell receptor beta chains from one sample, sequenced in a study of blood T cell repertoires in COVID-19. Assay: immunoSEQ multiplex PCR; the TCRdb copy retains only in-frame clones and omits some. The sample has 45,000 to 55,000 clones, roughly 79% seen once. Source material: peripheral blood. Receptors were obtained from a human donor with active or convalescent COVID-19. The donor label of this sample is uncertain. CDR3s include the opening cysteine and the closing phenylalanine or tryptophan. D genes are given only for firm matches. Clone size is given for some rows only: seen once, a few or many times, or a class if the clone is expanded.

TGCGCCAGCAGCTTGGGGGCGATATTTTCCTACGAGCAGTACTTC	CASSLGAIFSYEQYF	TRBJ2-7	.	.	TRBV5-1
TGCAGCGTTGGAGATAGTTCCGAGCAGTACTTC	CSVGDSSEQYF	TRBJ2-7	.	.	TRBV29-1
TGTGCCAGCAGCTTTGGGGCGAACAGAGACGCAGATACGCAGTATTTT	CASSFGANRDADTQYF	TRBJ2-3	once	.	TRBV11-3
TGTGCCAGCAGCTTAGCGTCTCGACAGGGGTATCCCTACGAGCAGTACTTC	CASSLASRQGYPYEQYF	TRBJ2-7	.	TRBD1	TRBV11-3
TGTGCCAGTACAACAGGGATGATGATATCTGGGGCCAACGTCCTGACTTTC	CASTTGMMISGANVLTF	TRBJ2-6	.	.	TRBV19
TGTGCCAGTAGTATTTCAATCGGGGCCAACGTCCTGACTTTC	CASSISIGANVLTF	TRBJ2-6	.	.	TRBV19
TGTGCCAGCAGCTTAAGCAGGGGAACGGATACGCAGTATTTT	CASSLSRGTDTQYF	TRBJ2-3	few	.	TRBV7-9
TGTGCCAGCAGCTTAGTCTCGGGCGGGAGCCCCGTACTCGAGCAGTACTTC	CASSLVSGGSPVLEQYF	TRBJ2-7	.	TRBD2	TRBV7-2
TGTGCCAGCAGCCCTGGACTAGCGGGACTACACACAGATACGCAGTATTTT	CASSPGLAGLHTDTQYF	TRBJ2-3	.	TRBD2	TRBV14
TGTGCCACCAGTGACTTCGACACGAACACCGGGGAGCTGTTTTTT	CATSDFDTNTGELFF	TRBJ2-2	.	.	TRBV24-1
TGCGCCAGCAGCTTGGCCTCCGGGACAGGGCACTATGGCTACACCTTC	CASSLASGTGHYGYTF	TRBJ1-2	.	TRBD1	TRBV5-1
TGTGCCAGCAGCCCGCTCAAGGGACTTAATTCACCCCTCCACTTT	CASSPLKGLNSPLHF	TRBJ1-6	.	.	TRBV7-9
TGTGCCAGCAGTGACCCGGGGTCAGCAACTAATGAAAAACTGTTTTTT	CASSDPGSATNEKLFF	TRBJ1-4	.	.	TRBV6-4
TGTGCCTGGAATCCCACTAGCACAGATACGCAGTATTTT	CAWNPTSTDTQYF	TRBJ2-3	once	.	TRBV30
TGCGCCAGCAGCTTGGGAGTAGCGGTGGGATCCTACGAGCAGTACTTC	CASSLGVAVGSYEQYF	TRBJ2-7	.	.	TRBV5-1
TGTGCCAGCAGCCCTTTCGGGACAGGGCAAGAGACCCAGTACTTC	CASSPFGTGQETQYF	TRBJ2-5	.	TRBD1	TRBV4-2
TGTGCCAGCAAGGAGGGCAGATTCCAATGGGATACGCAGTATTTT	CASKEGRFQWDTQYF	TRBJ2-3	few	.	TRBV2
TGTGCCAGCAGTTACTCACTAGGACAGCTTAATGAAAAACTGTTTTTT	CASSYSLGQLNEKLFF	TRBJ1-4	many	.	TRBV6-6
TGTGCCCAGGGCCTGGGGGGGGAGACCCAGTACTTC	CAQGLGGETQYF	TRBJ2-5	.	TRBD2	TRBV30
TGTGCCAGCAGCTTGGGACTAGCGGGAAACATTCAGTACTTC	CASSLGLAGNIQYF	TRBJ2-4	.	TRBD2	TRBV5-6
TGTGCCTGGCGGTGGTGGGGGGGAAGCTCCTACAATGAGCAGTTCTTC	CAWRWWGGSSYNEQFF	TRBJ2-1	.	TRBD2	TRBV30
TGTGCCAGCAGCATTGACAGGGGGGGACTATATGGCTACACCTTC	CASSIDRGGLYGYTF	TRBJ1-2	.	TRBD1	TRBV7-3